This T cell receptor beta chain originates from a study of blood T cells in healthy people across ages. Study-level information: Every two T cells gave about one barcoded beta molecule via template switching. Study-level findings and limits: Possibly, changes in expanded clonotypes were confounded because donor CMV status was unknown.

The CDR3 extends over 13 amino acids. The ends lost 8 bases at V and 3 bases at J; junction bases unmatched: 1. Then a second PCR, running about 6 to 11 cycles, was carried out with a sample-barcoded 5' primer and a J-beta primer mix. Researchers report that each sample yielded at least 3 million CDR3-containing paired-end reads. From the 5' RACE reads, TCRdb called clonotypes with MiXCR, one entry per CDR3 protein. This table has about a million distinct CDR3 sequences, 35% to 40% appearing once. This clonotype was seen a few times. Its antigen is unknown. The source material was blood. This chain connects TRBV12-3 or TRBV12-4 to TRBJ2-1; TRBD1 agrees at 10 bases. The TCR was taken from a man younger than 30 in good health. The CDR3 DNA follows: TGTGCCAGCGACAGGGGGCTCTACAATGAGCAGTTCTTC. This codes for CASDRGLYNEQFF.